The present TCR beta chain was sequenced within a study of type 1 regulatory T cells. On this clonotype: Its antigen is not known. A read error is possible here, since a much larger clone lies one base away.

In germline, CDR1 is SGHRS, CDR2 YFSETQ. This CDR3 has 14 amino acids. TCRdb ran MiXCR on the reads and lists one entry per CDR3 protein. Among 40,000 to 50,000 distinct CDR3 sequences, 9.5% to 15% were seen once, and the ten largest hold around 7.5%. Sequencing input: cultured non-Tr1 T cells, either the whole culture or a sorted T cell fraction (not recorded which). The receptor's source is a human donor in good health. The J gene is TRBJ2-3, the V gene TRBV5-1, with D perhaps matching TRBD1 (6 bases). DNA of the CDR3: TGCGCCGGCAGCCCCGGACAGTCCACAGATACGCAGTATTTT. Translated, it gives CAGSPGQSTDTQYF.